These 10 T cell receptor beta chains came from one sample sequenced in a study of OX40 agonist ivuxolimab in advanced cancers. The repertoire was sequenced with immunoSEQ multiplex PCR; TCRdb's copy has only in-frame clones and lacks some. The sample has roughly 53,000 clones, about four fifths seen once. The starting material was CD4+ or CD8+ T cells sorted from blood, obtained in a trial of the OX40 agonist ivuxolimab. These receptors all stem from an adult with an advanced solid tumor such as melanoma, head and neck, liver or kidney cancer.

The chain joins TRBV10-3 to TRBJ1-2, with D perhaps TRBD1 (5 bases). CDR1 is ENHRY, CDR2 SYGVKD, per germline. V lost 9 bases to trimming and J lost 4 bases, with 24 bases between them. This CDR3 region has 16 residues. The chain's CDR3 is CAISGTHAPSSYGYTF. CDR3 nucleotides: TGTGCCATTTCCGGGACTCACGCCCCAAGCTCCTATGGCTACACCTTC.

The genes are TRBV21-1 and TRBJ2-7; TRBD2, as called in the table, went unchecked against the DNA. TRBV21-1 corresponds to a pseudogene. There are 10 residues in the CDR3. The CDR3 region has the DNA TGTGCCAACTACAACTACGAGCAGTACTTC. Encoded protein: CANYNYEQYF.

In its sample, this clone was seen once. The chain uses TRBV27 and TRBJ1-1; D call uncertain. The CDR3 has 10 residues. V was clipped by 5 bases and J by 8 bases, with 6 bases between them. Germline V lookup: CDR1 MNHEY, CDR2 SMNVEV (reference sequence). The CDR3 bases are TGTGCCAGCAGTGTGGCAGAAGCTTTCTTT. This encodes CASSVAEAFF.

The gene calls are TRBV7-2 and TRBJ2-1; 12 bases fit TRBD2. The CDR3 consists of 16 residues. Trimming cost V 3 bases and J 7 bases; bases outside gene matches: 7. Looked up from germline, CDR1 is SGHTA and CDR2 is FQGNSA. CDR3 sequence (DNA): TGTGCCAGCAGCTTCCTAGCGGGAGGGCCGAGGAATGAGCAGTTCTTC. This translates into CASSFLAGGPRNEQFF.

This clone was recorded only once. The genes are TRBV7-6 and TRBJ1-1; 10 bases map to TRBD1. CDR1 and CDR2 from the germline V gene are SGHVS and FNYEAQ. The CDR3 sequence is 15 residues long. The V and J ends lost 1 base and 5 bases, in that order; junction bases with no gene match: 4. DNA for the CDR3: TGTGCCAGCAGCTTAGGCGGACAGGGGGGAACTGAAGCTTTCTTT. It codes for CASSLGGQGGTEAFF.

The V and J genes are TRBV27 and TRBJ2-1; D remains ambiguous. CDR1 MNHEY and CDR2 SMNVEV come from the germline V gene (reference sequence). The CDR3 contains 13 residues. V was clipped by 2 bases and J by 13 bases, with 15 bases between them. The CDR3 DNA reads TGTGCCAGCAGTTTAGGATCTAGATTTGGACAGTTCTTC. It yields the protein CASSLGSRFGQFF.

The chain has TRBV19 and TRBJ1-3, with 7 bases that match TRBD1. Germline loops: CDR1 LNHDA, CDR2 SQIVND (reference sequence). CDR3 length equals 15 residues. V gave up 7 bases and J gave up 7 bases; unmatched junction bases: 13. CDR3 nucleotides: TGTGCCAGTATTCCCTACCTGGGGACAGTTAACACCATATATTTT. Protein product: CASIPYLGTVNTIYF.

V and J are TRBV5-6 and TRBJ1-1, with D perhaps matching TRBD1 (5 bases). V dropped 1 base and J dropped 5 bases, with 12 bases sitting between them. The CDR3 runs to 14 residues. Germline CDR1 is SGHDT and CDR2 is YYEEEE. This chain's CDR3 is CASSLWGPRTEAFF. For the CDR3, the DNA is TGTGCCAGCAGCTTGTGGGGACCCAGGACTGAAGCTTTCTTT.

The DNA for the CDR3 is TGTGCCAGCAGCACCGGACCGAAAAACTATGGCTACACCTTC. It yields the protein CASSTGPKNYGYTF. The V and J genes are TRBV7-2 and TRBJ1-2; D gene unclear. CDR1 and CDR2 (germline): SGHTA, FQGNSA. The CDR3 sequence is 14 residues long. The V gene lost 5 bases and the J gene lost 2 bases, with 12 bases spanning the gap.

This chain joins TRBV5-1 and TRBJ1-1; TRBD1 is a possible D gene (5 bases). The CDR3 has 16 residues. V was cut by 0 bases and J by 0 bases, with 12 bases left in between. The germline V gene has CDR1 SGHRS and CDR2 YFSETQ. The CDR3 bases are TGCGCCAGCAGCTTGGGACCCGGAGGGGTGAACACTGAAGCTTTCTTT. Encoded protein: CASSLGPGGVNTEAFF.